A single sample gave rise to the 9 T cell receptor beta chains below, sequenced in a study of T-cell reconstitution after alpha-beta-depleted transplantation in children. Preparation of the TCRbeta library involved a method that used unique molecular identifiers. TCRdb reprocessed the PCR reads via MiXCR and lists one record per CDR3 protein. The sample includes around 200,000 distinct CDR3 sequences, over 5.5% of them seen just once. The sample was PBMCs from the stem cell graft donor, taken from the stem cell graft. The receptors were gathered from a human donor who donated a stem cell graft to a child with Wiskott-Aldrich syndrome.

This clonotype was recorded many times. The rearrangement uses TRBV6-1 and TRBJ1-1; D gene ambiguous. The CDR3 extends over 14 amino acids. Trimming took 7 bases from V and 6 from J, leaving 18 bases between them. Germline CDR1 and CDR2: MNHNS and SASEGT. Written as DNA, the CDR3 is TGTGCCAGCAACATACGCTGGATGGAATCTGAAGCTTTCTTT. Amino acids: CASNIRWMESEAFF.

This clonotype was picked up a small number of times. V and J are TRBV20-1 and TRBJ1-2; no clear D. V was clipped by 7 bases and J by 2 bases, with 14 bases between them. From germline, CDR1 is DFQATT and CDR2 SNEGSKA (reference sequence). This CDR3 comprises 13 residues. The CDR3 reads CSVRTTENYGYTF. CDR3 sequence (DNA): TGCAGTGTCCGAACGACCGAGAACTATGGCTACACCTTC.

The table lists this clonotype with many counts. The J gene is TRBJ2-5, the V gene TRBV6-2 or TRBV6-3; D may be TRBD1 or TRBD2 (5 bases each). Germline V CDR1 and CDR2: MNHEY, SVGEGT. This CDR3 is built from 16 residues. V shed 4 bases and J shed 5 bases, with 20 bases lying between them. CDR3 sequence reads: CASSSLGRTTGETQYF. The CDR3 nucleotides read TGTGCCAGCAGTTCCTTGGGACGGACCACTGGCGAGACCCAGTACTTC.

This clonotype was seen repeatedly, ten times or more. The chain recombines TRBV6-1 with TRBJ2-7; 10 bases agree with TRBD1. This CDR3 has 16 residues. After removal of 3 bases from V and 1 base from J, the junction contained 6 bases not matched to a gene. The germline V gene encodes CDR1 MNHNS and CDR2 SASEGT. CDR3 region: CASSEGQGITSYEQYF. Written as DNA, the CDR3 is TGTGCCAGCAGTGAGGGACAGGGGATTACTTCCTACGAGCAGTACTTC.

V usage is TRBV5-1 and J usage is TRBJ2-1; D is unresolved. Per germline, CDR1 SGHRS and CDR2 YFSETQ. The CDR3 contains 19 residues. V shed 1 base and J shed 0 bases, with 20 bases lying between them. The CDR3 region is CASSLLASRTASSYNEQFF. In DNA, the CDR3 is TGCGCCAGCAGCTTGTTGGCGTCCCGGACGGCGAGCTCCTACAATGAGCAGTTCTTC.

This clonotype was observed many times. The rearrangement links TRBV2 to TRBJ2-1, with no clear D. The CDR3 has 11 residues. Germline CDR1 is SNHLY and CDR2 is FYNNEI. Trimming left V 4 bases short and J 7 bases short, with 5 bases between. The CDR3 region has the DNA TGTGCCAGCAGTGCCGGAAATGAGCAGTTCTTC. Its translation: CASSAGNEQFF.

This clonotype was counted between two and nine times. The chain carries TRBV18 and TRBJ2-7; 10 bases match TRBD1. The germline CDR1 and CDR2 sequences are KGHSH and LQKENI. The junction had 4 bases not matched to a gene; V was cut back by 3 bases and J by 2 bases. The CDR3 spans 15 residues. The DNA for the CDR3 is TGTGCCAGCTCACCCGGGACAGGGGAAACCTACGAGCAGTACTTC. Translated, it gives CASSPGTGETYEQYF.

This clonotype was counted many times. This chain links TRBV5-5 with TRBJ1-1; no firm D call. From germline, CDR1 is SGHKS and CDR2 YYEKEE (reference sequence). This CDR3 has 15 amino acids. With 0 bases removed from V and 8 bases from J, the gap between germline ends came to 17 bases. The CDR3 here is CASSLVGPSLREAFF. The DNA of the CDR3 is TGTGCCAGCAGCTTGGTCGGACCAAGCCTTAGAGAAGCTTTCTTT.

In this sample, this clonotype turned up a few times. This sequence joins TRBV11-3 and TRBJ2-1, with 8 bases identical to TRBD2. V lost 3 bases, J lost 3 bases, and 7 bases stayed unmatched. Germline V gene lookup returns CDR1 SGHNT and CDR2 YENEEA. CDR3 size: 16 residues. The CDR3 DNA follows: TGTGCCAGCAGCTTTTTAAGCGGGAGTTTCTACAATGAGCAGTTCTTC. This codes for CASSFLSGSFYNEQFF.